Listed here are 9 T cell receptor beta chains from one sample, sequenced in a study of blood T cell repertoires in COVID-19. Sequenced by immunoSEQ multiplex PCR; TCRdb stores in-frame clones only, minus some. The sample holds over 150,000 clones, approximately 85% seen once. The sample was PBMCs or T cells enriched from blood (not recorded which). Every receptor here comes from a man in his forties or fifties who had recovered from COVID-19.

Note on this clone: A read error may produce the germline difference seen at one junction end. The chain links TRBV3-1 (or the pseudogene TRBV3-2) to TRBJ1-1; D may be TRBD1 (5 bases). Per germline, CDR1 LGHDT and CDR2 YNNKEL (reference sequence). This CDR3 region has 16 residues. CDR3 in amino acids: CASSHSPAGLKTEAFF. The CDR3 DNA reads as TGTGCCAGCAGCCACAGCCCCGCAGGGTTGAAGACTGAAGCTTTCTTT.

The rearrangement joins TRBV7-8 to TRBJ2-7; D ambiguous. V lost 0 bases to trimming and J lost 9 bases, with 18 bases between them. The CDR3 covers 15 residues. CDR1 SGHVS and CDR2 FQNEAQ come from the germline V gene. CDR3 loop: CASSLAASYPSGQYF. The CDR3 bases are TGTGCCAGCAGCTTAGCCGCCTCCTACCCTTCCGGGCAGTACTTC.

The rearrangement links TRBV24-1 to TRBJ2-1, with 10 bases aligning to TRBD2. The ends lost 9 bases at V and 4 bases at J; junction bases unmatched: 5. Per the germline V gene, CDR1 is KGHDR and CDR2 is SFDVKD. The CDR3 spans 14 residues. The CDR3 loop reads CATGPSGSYNEQFF. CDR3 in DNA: TGTGCCACCGGCCCTAGCGGGAGTTACAATGAGCAGTTCTTC.

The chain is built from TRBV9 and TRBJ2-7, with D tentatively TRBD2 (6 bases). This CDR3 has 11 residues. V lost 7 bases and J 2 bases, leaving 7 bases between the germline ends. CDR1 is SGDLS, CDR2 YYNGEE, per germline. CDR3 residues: CASGGTYEQYF. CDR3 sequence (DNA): TGTGCCAGCGGGGGGACCTACGAGCAGTACTTC.

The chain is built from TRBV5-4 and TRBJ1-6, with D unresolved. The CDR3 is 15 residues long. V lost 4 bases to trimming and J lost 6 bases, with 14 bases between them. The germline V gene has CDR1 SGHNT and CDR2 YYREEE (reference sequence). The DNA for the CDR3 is TGTGCCAGCAGCACCGAAAAGGGAGGTAATTCACCCCTCCACTTT. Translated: CASSTEKGGNSPLHF.

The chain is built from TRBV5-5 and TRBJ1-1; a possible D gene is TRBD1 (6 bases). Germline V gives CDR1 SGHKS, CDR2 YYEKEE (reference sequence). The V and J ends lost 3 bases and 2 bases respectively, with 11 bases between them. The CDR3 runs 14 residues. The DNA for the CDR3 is TGTGCCAGCAGCTCTCGGGGGGCCAACACTGAAGCTTTCTTT. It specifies CASSSRGANTEAFF.

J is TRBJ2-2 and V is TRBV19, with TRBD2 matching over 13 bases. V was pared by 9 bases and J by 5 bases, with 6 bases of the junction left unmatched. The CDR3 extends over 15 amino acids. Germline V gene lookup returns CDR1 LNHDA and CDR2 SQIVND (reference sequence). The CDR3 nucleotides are TGTGCCAGCGGGCGGGGACTAGCGGGAACCGGGGAGCTGTTTTTT. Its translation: CASGRGLAGTGELFF.

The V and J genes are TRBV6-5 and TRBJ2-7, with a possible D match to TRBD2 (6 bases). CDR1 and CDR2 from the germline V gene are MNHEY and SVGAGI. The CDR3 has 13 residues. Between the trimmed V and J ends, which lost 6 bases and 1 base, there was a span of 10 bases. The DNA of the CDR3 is TGTGCCAGCAGACGGGACTCATCCTACGAGCAGTACTTC. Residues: CASRRDSSYEQYF.

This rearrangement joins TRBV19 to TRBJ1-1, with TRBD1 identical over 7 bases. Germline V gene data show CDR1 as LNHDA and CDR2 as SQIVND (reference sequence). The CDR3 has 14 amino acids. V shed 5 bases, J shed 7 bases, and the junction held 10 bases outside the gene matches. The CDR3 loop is CASSVGQIYVEAFF. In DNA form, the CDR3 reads TGTGCCAGTAGTGTGGGACAGATCTACGTTGAAGCTTTCTTT.